This T cell receptor (beta chain) was captured by sequencing in a study of T cells in Graves' hyperthyroidism and ophthalmopathy. Study-wide points: Also found in blood were most expanded thyroid clonotypes above 0.001.

V dropped 5 bases and J dropped 1 base, with 17 bases sitting between them. CDR1 and CDR2 from the germline V gene are MNHEY and SMNVEV (reference sequence). This CDR3 has 17 residues. An absence of ophthalmopathy progression within 18 months meant stable Graves' hyperthyroidism. Clinical symptoms, serum thyroxine and TRAb, thyroid ultrasound and orbital computed tomography were used for the diagnoses. There are many counts of this clonotype. Its antigen is undetermined. The CDR3 regions of TCR beta were amplified from RNA transcripts. With the HTBI primer set, the TCR CDR3 went through a first round of RT-PCR. TCRdb re-analysed the multiplex PCR reads in MiXCR, keeping a single row per CDR3 protein. This table has some 740,000 distinct CDR3 sequences, around 15% appearing once.

The J gene is TRBJ1-4, the V gene TRBV27; possibly TRBD1 for D (5 bases). Material for sequencing was blood. This clonotype originated in a woman between 18 and 30 years old with Graves' hyperthyroidism. CDR3 loop: CASSPQVGTRTNEKLFF. The CDR3 bases are TGTGCCAGCAGTCCCCAGGTGGGGACCAGAACTAATGAAAAACTGTTTTTT. The whole variable domain, filled in from reference TRBV27 and TRBJ1-4, reads EAQVTQNPRYLITVTGKKLTVTCSQNMNHEYMSWYRQDPGLGLRQIYYSMNVEVTDKGDVPEGYKVSRKEKRNFPLILESPSPNQTSLYFCASSPQVGTRTNEKLFFGSGTQLSVL.